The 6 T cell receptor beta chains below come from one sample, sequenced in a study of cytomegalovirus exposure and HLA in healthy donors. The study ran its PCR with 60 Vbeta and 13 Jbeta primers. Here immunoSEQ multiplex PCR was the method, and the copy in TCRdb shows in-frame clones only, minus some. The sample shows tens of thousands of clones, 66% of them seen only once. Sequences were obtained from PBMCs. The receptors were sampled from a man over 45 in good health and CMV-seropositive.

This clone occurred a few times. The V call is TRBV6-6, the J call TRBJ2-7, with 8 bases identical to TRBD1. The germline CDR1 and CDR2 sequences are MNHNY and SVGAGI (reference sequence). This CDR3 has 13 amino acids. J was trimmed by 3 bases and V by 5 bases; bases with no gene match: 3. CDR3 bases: TGTGCCAGCAGTAGAGACAGGGGCTACGAGCAGTACTTC. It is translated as CASSRDRGYEQYF.

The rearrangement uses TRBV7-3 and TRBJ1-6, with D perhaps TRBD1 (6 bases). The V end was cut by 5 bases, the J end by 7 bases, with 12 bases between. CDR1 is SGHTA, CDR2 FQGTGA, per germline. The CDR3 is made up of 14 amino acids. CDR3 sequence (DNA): TGTGCCAGCAGCGTAGGTACAGGGAATTCACCCCTCCACTTT. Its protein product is CASSVGTGNSPLHF.

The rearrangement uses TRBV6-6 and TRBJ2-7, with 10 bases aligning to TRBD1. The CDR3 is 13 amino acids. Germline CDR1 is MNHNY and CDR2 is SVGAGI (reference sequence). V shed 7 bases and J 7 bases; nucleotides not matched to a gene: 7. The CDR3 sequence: CASTDRGRGEQYF. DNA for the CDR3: TGTGCCAGCACCGACAGGGGGCGCGGGGAGCAGTACTTC.

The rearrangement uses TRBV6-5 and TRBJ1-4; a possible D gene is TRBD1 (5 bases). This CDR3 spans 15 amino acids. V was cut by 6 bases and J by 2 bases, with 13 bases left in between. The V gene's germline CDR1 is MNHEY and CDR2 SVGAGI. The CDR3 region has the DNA TGTGCCAGCAGCCCGGGGGTACCTACTAATGAAAAACTGTTTTTT. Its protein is CASSPGVPTNEKLFF.

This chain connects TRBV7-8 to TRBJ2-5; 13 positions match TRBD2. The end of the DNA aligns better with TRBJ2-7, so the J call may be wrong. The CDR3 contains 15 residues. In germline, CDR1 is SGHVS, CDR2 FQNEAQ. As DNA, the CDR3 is TGTGCCAGCAGCTTCCAAGGACTAGCGGGGGACGAGCAGTACTTC. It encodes CASSFQGLAGDEQYF.

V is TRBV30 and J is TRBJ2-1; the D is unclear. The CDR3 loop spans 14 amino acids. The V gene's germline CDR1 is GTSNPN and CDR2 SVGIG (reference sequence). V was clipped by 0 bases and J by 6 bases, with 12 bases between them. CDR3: CAWSVLLESNEQFF. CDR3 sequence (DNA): TGTGCCTGGAGTGTACTGCTGGAGTCCAATGAGCAGTTCTTC. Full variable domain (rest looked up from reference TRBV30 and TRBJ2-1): SQTIHQWPATLVQPVGSPLSLECTVEGTSNPNLYWYRQAAGRGLQLLFYSVGIGQISSEVPQNLSASRPQDRQFILSSKKLLLSDSGFYLCAWSVLLESNEQFFGPGTRLTVL.